The 7 T cell receptor beta chains presented below share a single source sample, sequenced in a study of blood T cells in healthy people across ages. Primed by a sample-barcoded 5' primer and a J-beta primer mix, a second PCR proceeded for about 6 to 12 cycles. MiXCR was run by TCRdb on the 5' RACE reads, yielding one entry per CDR3 protein. The sample gives around 970,000 distinct CDR3 sequences, roughly 47% of which show up once; about 21% is in the top ten. Source material: blood. These receptors were taken from a woman aged 55 to 70 in good health.

The J gene is TRBJ2-3, the V gene TRBV29-1; no definite D call. The length of the CDR3 is 15 residues. The V and J ends lost 7 bases and 5 bases respectively, with 22 bases between them. The germline gives CDR1 SQVTM, CDR2 ANQGSEA. Written as DNA, the CDR3 is TGCAGCGCCGATCCGGACGGAGAATCCATAGATACGCAGTATTTT. This sequence encodes CSADPDGESIDTQYF.

The chain couples TRBV28 to TRBJ2-5; D uncertain. Per germline, CDR1 MDHEN and CDR2 SYDVKM. The CDR3 is 11 amino acids. V lost 8 bases, J lost 11 bases, and 15 bases lay in between. The CDR3 is CASGGYNEQYF. Here the CDR3 DNA reads TGTGCCAGCGGCGGCTACAATGAGCAGTACTTC.

In its sample, this clonotype was seen a few times. V gene TRBV5-1 combines with J gene TRBJ2-7; 7 bases line up with TRBD2. The CDR3 has 15 amino acids. The V gene end was trimmed by 0 bases and the J gene end by 3 bases; junction bases not matched to a gene: 6. CDR1 and CDR2 from the germline V gene are SGHRS and YFSETQ. CDR3 nucleotides: TGCGCCAGCAGCTTGGCCAGCGGCGGGGGCTACGAGCAGTACTTC. Its protein product is CASSLASGGGYEQYF.

This clonotype was seen a few times. The chain couples TRBV28 to TRBJ2-4; D perhaps matches TRBD2 (5 bases). The CDR3 totals 14 residues. V gave up 10 bases and J gave up 6 bases, with 19 bases separating them. The germline V gene has CDR1 MDHEN and CDR2 SYDVKM. CDR3 residues: CATKEEVGVNIQYF. The CDR3 bases are TGTGCCACCAAGGAGGAGGTTGGTGTAAACATTCAGTACTTC. The full variable domain, completed using reference TRBV28 and TRBJ2-4, is DVKVTQSSRYLVKRTGEKVFLECVQDMDHENMFWYRQDPGLGLRLIYFSYDVKMKEKGDIPEGYSVSREKKERFSLILESASTNQTSMYLCATKEEVGVNIQYFGAGTRLSVL.

This clonotype was seen a handful of times. The CDR3, as DNA: TGTGCCATCAGTGTGGGACTCTATGGCTACACCTTC. Encoded protein: CAISVGLYGYTF. The J gene is TRBJ1-2, the V gene TRBV10-3; TRBD1 is a possible D gene (5 bases). Trimming cost V 4 bases and J 4 bases, with 7 bases left between them. Germline V lookup: CDR1 ENHRY, CDR2 SYGVKD. This CDR3 is 12 amino acids long.

The V gene is TRBV3-1, the J gene TRBJ2-1; D might be TRBD1 (6 bases). With 4 bases removed from V and 3 bases from J, the gap between germline ends came to 13 bases. Germline V gives CDR1 LGHDT, CDR2 YNNKEL (reference sequence). The CDR3 covers 15 residues. The CDR3 spells CASSRRAGDYNEQFF. DNA for the CDR3: TGTGCCAGCAGCCGCAGGGCAGGGGACTACAATGAGCAGTTCTTC.

The chain uses TRBV20-1 and TRBJ1-2, with D uncertain. The germline V gene has CDR1 DFQATT and CDR2 SNEGSKA (reference sequence). The CDR3 contains 13 residues. Trimming left V 3 bases short and J 2 bases short, with 10 bases between. Here the CDR3 reads CSASDKGNYGYTF. CDR3 coding DNA: TGCAGTGCTAGCGATAAGGGAAACTATGGCTACACCTTC.